This passage covers 6 T cell receptor beta chains from one sample sequenced in a study of identical twins. One entry per CDR3 protein results from TCRdb running MiXCR on the 5' RACE reads. The sample yields 350,000 or so distinct CDR3 sequences, 10% to 15% seen once. The same data also contributed to another study, on yellow fever vaccine responses in identical twins.

Material: CD8+ T cells sorted from blood. The source is a woman aged 18-30 years in good health.

This clonotype was detected only a few times. The chain employs TRBV5-1 and TRBJ2-3; TRBD2 agrees at 13 bases. The CDR3 is 20 residues long. Germline V CDR1 and CDR2: SGHRS, YFSETQ. The junction had 13 bases not matched to a gene; V was cut back by 1 base and J by 2 bases. The CDR3 protein is CASSLPETSGGSEPTDTQYF. The CDR3 DNA follows: TGCGCCAGCAGCTTGCCCGAGACTAGCGGGGGGTCCGAACCCACAGATACGCAGTATTTT.

The V call is TRBV12-3 or TRBV12-4, the J call TRBJ2-1; 9 positions agree with TRBD2. J was trimmed by 10 bases and V by 5 bases; bases with no gene match: 3. The CDR3 contains 12 residues. The CDR3 bases are TGTGCCAGCAGTCCAGCGGGGGGAGAGCAGTTCTTC. It encodes CASSPAGGEQFF.

This clonotype was seen only a few times. The chain links TRBV6-1 to TRBJ2-7; possible D gene TRBD2, 6 bases. The germline V gene has CDR1 MNHNS and CDR2 SASEGT. This CDR3 is 14 amino acids long. V lost 7 bases to trimming and J lost 6 bases, with 19 bases between them. CDR3 protein: CASISVEGFGEQYV. CDR3 coding DNA: TGTGCCAGCATAAGTGTGGAGGGATTCGGCGAGCAGTACGTC.

This clonotype was seen more than once but under ten times. J is TRBJ2-7 and V is TRBV4-1; 7 nucleotides agree with TRBD2. V was clipped by 1 base and J by 2 bases; unmatched bases: 14. Looked up from germline, CDR1 is MGHRA and CDR2 is YSYEKL. The CDR3 totals 18 residues. CDR3 coding DNA: TGCGCCAGCAGCCAAGCCCCACCCCAAGCGGGACTCCCCTACGAGCAGTACTTC. The encoded protein is CASSQAPPQAGLPYEQYF.

This clonotype was observed a handful of times. The chain employs TRBV9 and TRBJ1-1; tentative D call: TRBD1 (6 bases). Trimming pared 3 bases from V and 4 bases from J, leaving 10 bases between. This CDR3 region has 13 residues. Per germline, CDR1 SGDLS and CDR2 YYNGEE. CDR3 protein: CASSAQGLTEAFF. Written as DNA, the CDR3 is TGTGCCAGCAGCGCCCAGGGGCTCACTGAAGCTTTCTTT.

This clonotype showed up many times. This rearrangement joins TRBV7-9 to TRBJ1-2, with TRBD1 matching over 7 bases. Germline assignment: CDR1 SEHNR and CDR2 FQNEAQ (reference sequence). CDR3 length equals 15 residues. The J segment lost 1 base and the V segment lost 7 bases, leaving 9 bases of the junction unmatched. The CDR3 DNA reads as TGTGCCAGCACGGACAGGCCCTCTTTTAACTATGGCTACACCTTC. Translation gives CASTDRPSFNYGYTF.